One TCR beta chain is described in this entry. The sample originates from a study of blood T cell repertoires in COVID-19. At the level of the study: Sites in the United States, Italy and Spain provided acute and convalescent COVID-19 samples. Sample material is recorded as cDNA or gDNA derived from T cells, B-cell-depleted T cells, or PBMCs.

Original analysis: Estimation of nucleated cell counts relied on the amplification of reference gene primers. Clones were read by immunoSEQ multiplex PCR, and TCRdb kept only the in-frame ones, dropping some. That table supplies the V and J calls and clone size; D and trimming were determined from the DNA. Counted here are approximately 430,000 clones, 75% to 90% occurring once; the ten biggest clones make up 1.4%. The germline CDR1 and CDR2 sequences are MGHDK and SYGVNS. V was clipped by 6 bases and J by 8 bases, with 13 bases between them. CDR3 length: 12 amino acids. The TCR sequence derives from a woman aged 25-40 years with active or convalescent COVID-19. The chain has TRBV25-1 and TRBJ1-2, with D possibly TRBD1 on 6 matching bases. Material for sequencing was peripheral blood. CDR3 sequence: CASRGAIQGYTF. The CDR3 coding sequence is TGTGCCAGCAGGGGGGCCATTCAGGGCTACACCTTC.